These 6 T cell receptor beta chains were sequenced from one sample in a study of CD8 T cells in ankylosing spondylitis. Using its own MiXCR run on the 5' RACE reads, TCRdb lists one record per CDR3 protein. The sample consists of about 69,000 distinct CDR3 sequences, roughly 5% of them appearing once. Sample: blood, either unsorted or a sorted T cell fraction (not recorded which). These receptors all come from a male donor with ankylosing spondylitis or in good health (not recorded which).

This clonotype was counted many times. V gene TRBV20-1 combines with J gene TRBJ1-5; tentatively, D is TRBD1 (5 bases). The germline CDR1 and CDR2 sequences are DFQATT and SNEGSKA (reference sequence). V was clipped by 0 bases and J by 7 bases, with 13 bases between them. The CDR3 has 14 residues. CDR3 DNA: TGCAGTGCTAGAGATGGACAACCAGGGCAGCCCCAGCATTTT. Translation: CSARDGQPGQPQHF.

Ten or more counts support this clonotype. The chain links TRBV10-2 to TRBJ2-7; 7 nucleotides match TRBD2. Germline V gene lookup returns CDR1 WSHSY and CDR2 SAAADI. There are 13 residues in the CDR3. The J segment lost 0 bases and the V segment lost 6 bases, leaving 2 bases of the junction unmatched. Here the CDR3 reads CASRLAVSYEQYF. In nucleotides, the CDR3 is TGCGCCAGCAGGCTAGCGGTCTCCTACGAGCAGTACTTC.

This clonotype was seen at least ten times. V usage is TRBV3-1 and J usage is TRBJ2-1; 10 bases agree with TRBD2. The CDR3 extends over 18 amino acids. Unmatched junction bases numbered 9, after V lost 0 bases and J lost 4 bases. Germline V gene sequence: CDR1 LGHDT, CDR2 YNNKEL (reference sequence). CDR3 loop: CASSQDWASGGQYNEQFF. In DNA form, the CDR3 reads TGTGCCAGCAGCCAAGATTGGGCTAGCGGGGGCCAATACAATGAGCAGTTCTTC.

The V gene is TRBV5-4, the J gene TRBJ1-1; tentative D call: TRBD1 (5 bases). The CDR3 loop spans 15 amino acids. Deletions cut 0 bases from V and 1 base from J, with 10 bases between. CDR1 SGHNT and CDR2 YYREEE come from the germline V gene (reference sequence). The DNA for the CDR3 is TGTGCCAGCAGCTTGGCAAAGGGGCCGAACACTGAAGCTTTCTTT. It codes for CASSLAKGPNTEAFF.

This clonotype was recorded many times. This chain connects TRBV21-1 to TRBJ2-4; the table's D gene call, TRBD2, was not cross checked with the DNA. TRBV21-1 is a pseudogene segment. This CDR3 comprises 15 residues. The CDR3 loop is CASSYGTLPGDIQYF. CDR3 DNA: TGTGCCAGCAGCTACGGGACCCTCCCGGGGGACATTCAGTACTTC.

This clonotype was detected many times. The rearrangement joins TRBV9 to TRBJ1-1; D is perhaps TRBD1 (5 bases). The V end lost 1 base, the J end lost 5 bases, and 9 bases lay between the germline ends. The CDR3 spans 13 residues. Looked up from germline, CDR1 is SGDLS and CDR2 is YYNGEE. The CDR3: CASSVWGGTEAFF. The DNA of the CDR3 is TGTGCCAGCAGCGTATGGGGGGGGACTGAAGCTTTCTTT.